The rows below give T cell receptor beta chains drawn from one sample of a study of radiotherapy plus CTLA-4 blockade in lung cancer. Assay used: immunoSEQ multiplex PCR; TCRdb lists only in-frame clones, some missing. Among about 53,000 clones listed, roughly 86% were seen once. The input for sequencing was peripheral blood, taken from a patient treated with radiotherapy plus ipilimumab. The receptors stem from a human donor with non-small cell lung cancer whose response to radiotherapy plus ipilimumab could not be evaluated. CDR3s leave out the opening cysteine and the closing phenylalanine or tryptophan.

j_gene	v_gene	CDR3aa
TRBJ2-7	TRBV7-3	ASSLWLRGQGHEQY
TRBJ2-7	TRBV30	AWSGQGGYEQY
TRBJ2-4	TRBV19	ASSLFQGIGAKNIQY
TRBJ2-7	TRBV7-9	AGAAGTGAYEQY
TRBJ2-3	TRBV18	ASSPTGVLITDTQY
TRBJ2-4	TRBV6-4	ASSDLLKDRDGGIQY
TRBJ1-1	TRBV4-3	ASSQGRGGRDTEAF
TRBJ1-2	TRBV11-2	ASSSRLVGDYGYT
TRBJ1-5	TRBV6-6	ASTPRSGSDNQPQH
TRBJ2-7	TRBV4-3	ASSQEVTSGRVEQY
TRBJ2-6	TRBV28	ASSSDDLSGRRTGANVLT
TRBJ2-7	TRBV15	ATSRGTGGFDEQY
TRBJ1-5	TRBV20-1	SASDQPQH
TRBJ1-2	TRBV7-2	ASSIGALGSYGYT
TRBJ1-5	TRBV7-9	ASSLQGVQPQH
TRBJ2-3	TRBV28	ASSLISVTGGRDTQY
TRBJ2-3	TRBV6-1	ASTRDLTDTQY
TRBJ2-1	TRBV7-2	ASSRATGGRNFNEQF
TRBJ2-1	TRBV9	ASSVELAGAYNEQF
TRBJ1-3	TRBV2	ASSPKRQGAGNTIY
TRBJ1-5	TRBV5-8	ASSRGDRERLKGNQPQH
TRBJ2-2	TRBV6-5	ASSRGQGPGELF
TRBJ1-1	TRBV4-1	ASSQILAGGTEAF
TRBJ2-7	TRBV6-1	ASSTPGDRGYEQY
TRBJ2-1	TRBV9	ASSPRGQGDNEQF
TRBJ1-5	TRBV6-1	ASSDTGDNQPQH
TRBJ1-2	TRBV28	ASSFTQVYGYT
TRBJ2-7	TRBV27	ASGFRRENLEQY
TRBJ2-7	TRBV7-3	ASSFRGPSSYEQY
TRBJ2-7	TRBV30	AWSVTGQGAVQY
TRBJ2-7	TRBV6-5	ASRTGTGDHEQY
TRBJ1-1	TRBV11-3	ASSGKMNTEAF
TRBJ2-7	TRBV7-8	ASSYGLAVTYEQY
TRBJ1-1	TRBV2	ASIQPGQHTEAF
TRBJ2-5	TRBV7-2	ASSSRTEETQY
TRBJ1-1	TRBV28	ASSPGQNFEAF
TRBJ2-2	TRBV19	ASKGTGNTGELF
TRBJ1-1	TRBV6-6	ASSYQTGGTEAF
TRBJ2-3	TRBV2	ASRGDTDTQY
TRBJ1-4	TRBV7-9	ASSFGQGGEKLF
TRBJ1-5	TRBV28	ASSLSQGAAQPQH
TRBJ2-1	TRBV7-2	ASSLERAGPEQF
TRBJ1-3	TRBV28	ASSLIGGSGGNTIY
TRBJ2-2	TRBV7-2	ASSPYRVGTGELF
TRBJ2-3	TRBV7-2	ASSLGGRVGRDTQY
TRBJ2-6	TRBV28	ASSPLLGRDSLTTGANVLT
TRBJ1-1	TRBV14	ASSRLGQGDTEAF
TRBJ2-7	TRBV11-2	ASSLVGGTYEQY
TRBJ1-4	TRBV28	ASSLQLATNEKLF
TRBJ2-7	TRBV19	ASSIRGDTYEQY
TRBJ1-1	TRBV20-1	STGTDTEAF